Each of the 31 T cell receptor beta chains below was sequenced from the same sample in a study of read filtering for tumor transcriptome and immune sequencing. The library was built from roughly 400 ng RNA with molecular barcoded adaptors for alpha/delta and beta/gamma chains. TCRdb re-called the reads through MiXCR, storing one row per CDR3 protein. This sample yields about 48,000 distinct CDR3 sequences, of which roughly a fifth are seen a single time; roughly 14% belongs to the top ten. The sequenced material came from a population of CD138-negative cells sorted from bone marrow. Source of these receptors: a donor at least 40 years old with multiple myeloma.

As regards this clonotype: At one end the junction does not follow the germline gene, possibly because of a read error. The CDR3 bases are TGTGCCGGCAGCGGGGGTACGGGGGCGGCGGAGCCTTACGGGACTGAAGCTTTCTTT. It encodes CAGSGGTGAAEPYGTEAFF. The chain joins TRBV5-6 to TRBJ1-1; the D gene is possibly TRBD1 (6 bases). In germline, CDR1 is SGHDT, CDR2 YYEEEE. The CDR3 consists of 19 residues. Complete variable domain (other parts from reference TRBV5-6 and TRBJ1-1): DAGVTQSPTHLIKTRGQQVTLRCSPKSGHDTVSWYQQALGQGPQFIFQYYEEEERQRGNFPDRFSGHQFPNYSSELNVNALLLGDSALYLCAGSGGTGAAEPYGTEAFFGQGTRLTVV.

At least ten counts were recorded for this clonotype. The chain employs TRBV7-3 and TRBJ2-3; TRBD1 is a possible D gene (6 bases). The V and J ends lost 2 bases and 6 bases respectively, with 9 bases between them. Germline values: CDR1 SGHTA, CDR2 FQGTGA. CDR3 length: 13 residues. Written as DNA, the CDR3 is TGTGCCAGCAGCTTATTGGGGGCGGATACGCAGTATTTT. Protein: CASSLLGADTQYF. The entire variable domain, with the rest obtained from reference TRBV7-3 and TRBJ2-3, is as follows: GAGVSQTPSNKVTEKGKYVELRCDPISGHTALYWYRQSLGQGPEFLIYFQGTGAADDSGLPNDRFFAVRPEGSVSTLKIQRTERGDSAVYLCASSLLGADTQYFGPGTRLTVL.

This clonotype has a count of ten or more. The V gene is TRBV2, the J gene TRBJ2-3; no definite D call. The CDR3 consists of 13 residues. V dropped 10 bases and J dropped 2 bases, with 13 bases sitting between them. In germline, CDR1 is SNHLY, CDR2 FYNNEI. Here the CDR3 reads CANKLQVTDTQYF. CDR3 DNA sequence: TGTGCCAACAAGCTACAAGTCACAGATACGCAGTATTTT.

This clonotype was detected many times. The chain is built from TRBV7-2 and TRBJ1-1; D may be TRBD1 (6 bases). Germline loops: CDR1 SGHTA, CDR2 FQGNSA. The V end lost 1 base, the J end lost 0 bases, and 9 bases lay between the germline ends. The CDR3 length is 15 residues. Here the CDR3 DNA reads TGTGCCAGCAGCTTAGGACAGGCGATGAACACTGAAGCTTTCTTT. It translates to CASSLGQAMNTEAFF. Filled out from reference TRBV7-2 and TRBJ1-1, the complete variable domain reads GAGVSQSPSNKVTEKGKDVELRCDPISGHTALYWYRQSLGQGLEFLIYFQGNSAPDKSGLPSDRFSAERTGGSVSTLTIQRTQQEDSAVYLCASSLGQAMNTEAFFGQGTRLTVV.

This clonotype is labeled as medium-sized (0.01 to 0.1%). CDR3 residues: CASRQLAGASLNEQFF. In DNA form, the CDR3 reads TGTGCCAGCAGACAACTAGCGGGAGCGTCCTTGAATGAGCAGTTCTTC. The chain is built from TRBV2 and TRBJ2-1; TRBD2 aligns across 11 bases. The CDR3 is 16 amino acids. J lost 7 bases, V lost 6 bases, and 11 bases had no gene match. Per the germline V gene, CDR1 is SNHLY and CDR2 is FYNNEI.

This clonotype was detected ten times or more. This chain links TRBV5-1 with TRBJ2-7; 7 bases match TRBD1. There are 13 residues in the CDR3. The germline gives CDR1 SGHRS, CDR2 YFSETQ. V dropped 1 base and J dropped 6; count of bases not matched to a gene: 4. The CDR3, as DNA: TGCGCCAGCAGCTTGACAGGGGACGGCGAGCAGTACTTC. Amino acids: CASSLTGDGEQYF.

This clonotype was observed at least ten times. The V gene is TRBV30, the J gene TRBJ2-7, with D maybe TRBD1 (6 bases). The CDR3 is made up of 13 amino acids. Trimming cost V 1 base and J 4 bases, with 11 bases left between them. Looked up from germline, CDR1 is GTSNPN and CDR2 is SVGIG (reference sequence). The CDR3 nucleotides read TGTGCCTGGAGTGCGGGGCAGGGGTACGAGCAGTACTTC. It yields the protein CAWSAGQGYEQYF.

To note about this clonotype: A much bigger clone sits one base away, suggesting this may be a read error. The rearrangement uses TRBV5-1 and TRBJ2-3, with D possibly being TRBD1 (5 bases). V gave up 10 bases and J gave up 2 bases, with 20 bases separating them. The CDR3 is 15 residues long. CDR1 and CDR2 (germline): SGHRS, YFSETQ. CDR3 amino acids: CAGRPMTEHTDTQYF. CDR3 bases: TGCGCCGGCCGACCTATGACAGAACACACAGATACGCAGTATTTT.

Ten or more counts support this clonotype. This chain joins TRBV14 and TRBJ1-1; the D is unclear. CDR3 length equals 13 residues. Germline V gives CDR1 SGHDN, CDR2 FVKESK. V lost 1 base and J lost 1, with 4 bases in between. CDR3 nucleotide sequence: TGTGCCAGCAGCCAAGTTACGAACACTGAAGCTTTCTTT. It translates to CASSQVTNTEAFF.

The chain employs TRBV28 and TRBJ2-4; TRBD2 agrees at 13 bases. The trim removed 2 bases at V and 9 bases at J, leaving 16 bases unmatched. The CDR3 contains 19 residues. Germline V gene sequence: CDR1 MDHEN, CDR2 SYDVKM. As DNA, the CDR3 is TGTGCCAGCAGTTTAGACTGGGCGGGACTAGCGGGGCCCGGGGGCATTCAGTACTTC. This sequence encodes CASSLDWAGLAGPGGIQYF.

Many counts were recorded for this clonotype. The chain couples TRBV7-2 to TRBJ2-1; no definite D call. Germline V gene data show CDR1 as SGHTA and CDR2 as FQGNSA. The V end was cut by 5 bases, the J end by 2 bases, with 13 bases between. This CDR3 is built from 15 residues. CDR3: CASSADWSPYNEQFF. Written as DNA, the CDR3 is TGTGCCAGCAGCGCTGACTGGTCTCCCTACAATGAGCAGTTCTTC.

This clonotype came up many times. The chain recombines TRBV4-1 with TRBJ2-2; 10 positions agree with TRBD1. The V and J ends lost 3 bases and 1 base, in that order; junction bases with no gene match: 11. The CDR3 length is 19 residues. Germline V gene data show CDR1 as MGHRA and CDR2 as YSYEKL. The CDR3 region is CASSHPQGTGEGNTGELFF. CDR3 nucleotide sequence: TGCGCCAGCAGCCACCCACAAGGGACAGGGGAAGGGAACACCGGGGAGCTGTTTTTT.

This clonotype was recorded at least ten times. The rearrangement links TRBV12-3 or TRBV12-4 to TRBJ1-1, with D possibly TRBD1 on 6 matching bases. V was cut by 7 bases and J by 3 bases, with 15 bases left in between. CDR3 length: 14 amino acids. CDR3 DNA: TGTGCCAGCAAAGTGACAGGTTTGGACACTGAAGCTTTCTTT. Protein product: CASKVTGLDTEAFF.

Comments on this clonotype: It may be a read error: a sequence one base away is much more abundant. CDR3: CSALQGEYGYTF. CDR3 nucleotide sequence: TGCAGTGCTTTACAGGGAGAGTATGGCTACACCTTC. The chain employs TRBV20-1 and TRBJ1-2, with a tentative D call TRBD1 (6 bases). This CDR3 comprises 12 residues. CDR1 is DFQATT, CDR2 SNEGSKA, per germline (reference sequence). V lost 5 bases to trimming and J lost 5 bases, with 12 bases between them.

The CDR3 nucleotides are TGTTCCATCATAACCGCCGGGACAGGATCCTCCTACGAGCAGTACTTC. Its translation: CSIITAGTGSSYEQYF. The chain combines TRBV28 with TRBJ2-7, with TRBD1 identical over 8 bases. The CDR3 length is 16 residues. CDR1 and CDR2 (germline): MDHEN, SYDVKM.

There are a few counts of this clonotype. The chain uses TRBV20-1 and TRBJ2-5; D is uncertain. The length of the CDR3 is 11 residues. The V gene's germline CDR1 is DFQATT and CDR2 SNEGSKA (reference sequence). The V end was cut by 7 bases, the J end by 3 bases, with 9 bases between. The CDR3 loop reads CSGEEKETQYF. The CDR3 DNA sequence: TGCAGTGGAGAGGAAAAAGAGACCCAGTACTTC.

By share, this clonotype counts as medium-sized. The chain links TRBV5-5 to TRBJ2-2; 7 bases map to TRBD1. Germline trimming cut 3 bases from V and 1 base from J; bases unmatched to any gene: 9. The CDR3 has 17 residues. The V gene's germline CDR1 is SGHKS and CDR2 YYEKEE (reference sequence). In nucleotides, the CDR3 is TGTGCCAGCAGCTCTCGGACGGGACAGTTGAACACCGGGGAGCTGTTTTTT. It specifies CASSSRTGQLNTGELFF.

There are many counts of this clonotype. The V gene is TRBV5-1, the J gene TRBJ2-1; 10 bases are a match to TRBD2. Trimming cost V 0 bases and J 0 bases; bases outside gene matches: 6. Germline V gene data show CDR1 as SGHRS and CDR2 as YFSETQ. The CDR3 is 18 residues long. In nucleotides, the CDR3 is TGCGCCAGCAGCTTGGAAGCGGGAGGGCCCGGCTCCTACAATGAGCAGTTCTTC. Translation gives CASSLEAGGPGSYNEQFF.

This clonotype was observed at least ten times. The gene calls are TRBV29-1 and TRBJ2-3, with D unresolved. Trimming stripped 6 bases from V and 1 base from J, with 11 bases between. Germline CDR1 reads SQVTM; CDR2 reads ANQGSEA. This CDR3 has 13 amino acids. This CDR3 is CSVCWSGTDTQYF. The CDR3 nucleotides are TGCAGCGTGTGCTGGAGCGGCACAGATACGCAGTATTTT.

This clonotype has at least ten counts. The V call is TRBV29-1, the J call TRBJ2-3; D is undetermined. V lost 2 bases to trimming and J lost 6 bases, with 9 bases between them. Germline V gives CDR1 SQVTM, CDR2 ANQGSEA. The CDR3 is 12 amino acids. The CDR3 DNA sequence: TGCAGCGTTGAAATATGGGCGGATACGCAGTATTTT. Translated: CSVEIWADTQYF.

This clonotype occurred many times. The chain carries TRBV29-1 and TRBJ1-5; 9 bases map to TRBD1. Per the germline V gene, CDR1 is SQVTM and CDR2 is ANQGSEA. Trimming cost V 5 bases and J 0 bases; bases outside gene matches: 5. The CDR3 loop spans 15 amino acids. The CDR3: CSVSGTGSSNQPQHF. The CDR3 DNA reads TGCAGCGTTTCCGGGACAGGGAGTAGCAATCAGCCCCAGCATTTT.

The chain carries TRBV5-1 and TRBJ2-7, with 14 bases that match TRBD2. The germline CDR1 and CDR2 sequences are SGHRS and YFSETQ. V lost 2 bases, J lost 5 bases, and 6 bases stayed unmatched. The CDR3 totals 16 residues. The CDR3 DNA follows: TGCGCCAGCAGCTTACTCCCGGGACTAGCGGGAGACGAGCAGTACTTC. Its translation is CASSLLPGLAGDEQYF. Full variable domain (remainder filled in from reference TRBV5-1 and TRBJ2-7): KAGVTQTPRYLIKTRGQQVTLSCSPISGHRSVSWYQQTPGQGLQFLFEYFSETQRNKGNFPGRFSGRQFSNSRSEMNVSTLELGDSALYLCASSLLPGLAGDEQYFGPGTRLTVT.

This clonotype was seen just once. The junction departs from germline at one end; a sequencing error may be responsible. V and J are TRBV29-1 and TRBJ2-1; D may correspond to TRBD1 or TRBD2 (5 bases each). There are 14 residues in the CDR3. Germline V gene data show CDR1 as SQVTM and CDR2 as ANQGSEA. The CDR3 loop is CGAGTFSSYNGQFF. The DNA for the CDR3 is TGCGGCGCAGGGACGTTTAGCTCCTACAATGGGCAGTTCTTC.

This clonotype has a count of ten or more. The V call is TRBV30, the J call TRBJ1-1; D gene ambiguous. Germline V CDR1 and CDR2: GTSNPN, SVGIG (reference sequence). V shed 0 bases and J shed 8 bases, with 16 bases lying between them. The CDR3 consists of 14 residues. The DNA for the CDR3 is TGTGCCTGGAGTGTACACAGACTTGGTGGCGAAGCTTTCTTT. Protein product: CAWSVHRLGGEAFF.

This clonotype was counted between two and nine times. This clone may be a read error of a much larger clone one base away. As the CDR3 is not closed by the conserved phenylalanine or tryptophan, this likely results from a read error. The chain joins TRBV29-1 to TRBJ2-3; 7 nucleotides line up with TRBD1. Germline CDR1 and CDR2: SQVTM and ANQGSEA. V shed 4 bases, J shed 4 bases, and the junction held 8 bases outside the gene matches. CDR3 length equals 14 residues. The CDR3 spells CSVAPGQSSDTQYS. DNA for the CDR3: TGCAGCGTTGCGCCGGGACAGAGTTCAGATACGCAGTATTCT.

Ten or more counts support this clonotype. The CDR3 DNA reads TGCGCCAGCAGTCGGGACCCACTCTCTGGGGCCAACGTCCTGACTTTC. As protein: CASSRDPLSGANVLTF. V usage is TRBV23-1 and J usage is TRBJ2-6; D is tentatively TRBD1 or TRBD2 (5 bases each). TRBV23-1 is treated as an ORF (open reading frame) with a function not yet certain. This CDR3 is 16 amino acids long. V was shortened by 4 bases and J by 0 bases, with 10 bases between the two germline ends.

The chain joins TRBV6-5 to TRBJ1-2, with 7 positions matching TRBD1. This CDR3 spans 13 amino acids. In germline, CDR1 is MNHEY, CDR2 SVGAGI. V shed 6 bases, J shed 8 bases, and the junction held 9 bases outside the gene matches. The CDR3 spells CASSPTGASGYTF. As DNA, the CDR3 is TGTGCCAGCAGCCCTACAGGGGCTTCAGGCTACACCTTC.

This clonotype has a count of ten or more. The J gene is TRBJ2-4, the V gene TRBV5-8; maybe TRBD2 (6 bases). The germline V and J ends were trimmed by 4 bases and 15 bases, with 17 bases remaining between them. Germline-derived CDR1 and CDR2 are SGHTS and YDEGEE. The CDR3 totals 12 residues. The CDR3 DNA follows: TGTGCCAGCAGCGTGGAGGGGCGAAGTATGTACTTC. Translated, it gives CASSVEGRSMYF.

Relative to its sample, this clonotype is medium-sized (0.01 to 0.1%). This chain connects TRBV2 to TRBJ2-1; 9 bases match TRBD2. Germline V gene lookup returns CDR1 SNHLY and CDR2 FYNNEI. With V trimmed by 5 bases and J by 12 bases, 8 bases remained unmatched. CDR3 size: 13 residues. This CDR3 is CASSLAGLPSQFF. The DNA for the CDR3 is TGTGCCAGCAGTCTAGCGGGGCTTCCCTCGCAGTTCTTC. Complete variable domain (other parts from reference TRBV2 and TRBJ2-1): EPEVTQTPSHQVTQMGQEVILRCVPISNHLYFYWYRQILGQKVEFLVSFYNNEISEKSEIFDDQFSVERPDGSNFTLKIRSTKLEDSAMYFCASSLAGLPSQFFGPGTRLTVL.

The sample holds one count of this clonotype. Here the CDR3 omits its conserved ending phenylalanine or tryptophan, so a read error is the likely source. The J gene is TRBJ2-2, the V gene TRBV19; perhaps D is TRBD1 or TRBD2 (5 bases each). This CDR3 has 16 residues. Trimming cost V 3 bases and J 2 bases, with 13 bases left between them. CDR1 and CDR2 from the germline V gene are LNHDA and SQIVND (reference sequence). The CDR3 is CASSMPGPTNTGELFL. CDR3 DNA sequence: TGTGCCAGTAGTATGCCGGGACCGACCAACACCGGGGAGCTGTTTCTT.

This clonotype was found many times. V and J are TRBV4-2 and TRBJ1-1; perhaps TRBD1 as D (5 bases). Per germline, CDR1 LGHNA and CDR2 YNFKEQ. Trimming removed 4 bases from V and 3 bases from J, with 9 bases in between. The CDR3 covers 13 residues. In DNA form, the CDR3 reads TGTGCCAGCAGCCCTCAGGGAGACACTGAAGCTTTCTTT. Translating gives CASSPQGDTEAFF.